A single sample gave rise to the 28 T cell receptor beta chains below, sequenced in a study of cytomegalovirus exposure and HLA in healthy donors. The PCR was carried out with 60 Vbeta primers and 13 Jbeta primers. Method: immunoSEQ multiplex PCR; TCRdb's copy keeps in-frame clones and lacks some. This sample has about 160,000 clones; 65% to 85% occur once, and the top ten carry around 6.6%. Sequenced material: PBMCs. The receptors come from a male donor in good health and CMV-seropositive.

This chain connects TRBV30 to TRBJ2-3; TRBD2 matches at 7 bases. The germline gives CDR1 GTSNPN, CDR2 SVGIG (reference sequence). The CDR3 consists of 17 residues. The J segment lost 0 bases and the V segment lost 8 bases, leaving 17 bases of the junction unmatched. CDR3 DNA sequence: TGTGCCCGTAAGCTGGTGGGCGGGAGAGGGAGCACAGATACGCAGTATTTT. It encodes CARKLVGGRGSTDTQYF.

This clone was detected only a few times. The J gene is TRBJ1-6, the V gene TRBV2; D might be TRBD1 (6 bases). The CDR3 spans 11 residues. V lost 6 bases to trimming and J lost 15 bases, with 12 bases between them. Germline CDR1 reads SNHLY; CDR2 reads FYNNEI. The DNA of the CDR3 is TGTGCCAGCAGCCTCGACAGGATCCTCCACTTT. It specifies CASSLDRILHF.

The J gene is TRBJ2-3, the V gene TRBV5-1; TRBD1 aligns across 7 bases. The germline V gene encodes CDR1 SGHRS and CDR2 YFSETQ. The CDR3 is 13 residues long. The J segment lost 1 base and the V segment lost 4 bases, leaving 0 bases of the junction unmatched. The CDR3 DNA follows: TGCGCCAGCAGCGGGACAGGCACAGATACGCAGTATTTT. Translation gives CASSGTGTDTQYF.

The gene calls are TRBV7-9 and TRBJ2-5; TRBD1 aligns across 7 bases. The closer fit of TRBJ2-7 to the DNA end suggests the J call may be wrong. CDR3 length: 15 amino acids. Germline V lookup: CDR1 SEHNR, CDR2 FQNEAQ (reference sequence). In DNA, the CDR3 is TGTGCCAGCAGCTCACCCGGGACAGTGTCCTACGAGCAGTACTTC. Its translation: CASSSPGTVSYEQYF.

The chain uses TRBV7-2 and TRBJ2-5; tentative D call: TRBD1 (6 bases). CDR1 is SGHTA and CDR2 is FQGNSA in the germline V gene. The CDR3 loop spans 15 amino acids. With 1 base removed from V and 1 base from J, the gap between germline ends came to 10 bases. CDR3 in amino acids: CASSLGGLRQETQYF. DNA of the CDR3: TGTGCCAGCAGCTTAGGGGGGCTACGCCAAGAGACCCAGTACTTC.

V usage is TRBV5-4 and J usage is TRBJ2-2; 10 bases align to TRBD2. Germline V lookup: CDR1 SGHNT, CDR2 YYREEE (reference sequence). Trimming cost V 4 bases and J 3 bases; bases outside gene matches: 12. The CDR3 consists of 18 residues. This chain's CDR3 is CASSLARTSGTHTGELFF. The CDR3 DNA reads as TGTGCCAGCAGCCTCGCCCGGACTAGCGGAACTCACACCGGGGAGCTGTTTTTT.

CDR3 protein: CASSESQGHNYGYTF. The DNA for the CDR3 is TGTGCCAGCAGTGAATCCCAGGGGCACAACTATGGCTACACCTTC. This chain links TRBV25-1 with TRBJ1-2; weak D call: TRBD1 (6 bases). There are 15 residues in the CDR3. V was pared by 1 base and J by 2 bases, with 11 bases between. Germline V CDR1 and CDR2: MGHDK, SYGVNS.

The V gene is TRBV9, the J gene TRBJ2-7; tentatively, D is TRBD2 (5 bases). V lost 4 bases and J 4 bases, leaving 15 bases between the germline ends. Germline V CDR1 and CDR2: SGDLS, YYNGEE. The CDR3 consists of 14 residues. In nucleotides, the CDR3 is TGTGCCAGCAGCCCCCCGGGGTTAGATTACGAGCAGTACTTC. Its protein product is CASSPPGLDYEQYF. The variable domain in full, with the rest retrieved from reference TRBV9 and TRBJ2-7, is DSGVTQTPKHLITATGQRVTLRCSPRSGDLSVYWYQQSLDQGLQFLIQYYNGEERAKGNILERFSAQQFPDLHSELNLSSLELGDSALYFCASSPPGLDYEQYFGPGTRLTVT.

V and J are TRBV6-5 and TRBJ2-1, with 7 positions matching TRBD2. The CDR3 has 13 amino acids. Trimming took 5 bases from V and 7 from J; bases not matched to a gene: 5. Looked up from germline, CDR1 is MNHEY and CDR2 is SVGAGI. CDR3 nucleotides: TGTGCCAGCAGTACCGCCGGGGGGAATGAGCAGTTCTTC. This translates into CASSTAGGNEQFF.

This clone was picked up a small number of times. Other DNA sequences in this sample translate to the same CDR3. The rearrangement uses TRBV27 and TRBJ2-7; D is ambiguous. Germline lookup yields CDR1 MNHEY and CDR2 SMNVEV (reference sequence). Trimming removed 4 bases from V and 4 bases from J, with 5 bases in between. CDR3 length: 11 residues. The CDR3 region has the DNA TGTGCCAGCAGTTCCTTATACGAGCAGTACTTC. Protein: CASSSLYEQYF.

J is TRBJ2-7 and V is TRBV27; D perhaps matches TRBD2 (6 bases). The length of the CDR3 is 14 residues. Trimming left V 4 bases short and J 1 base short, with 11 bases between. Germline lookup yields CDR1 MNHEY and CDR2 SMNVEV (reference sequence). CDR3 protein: CASSSVGGSYEQYF. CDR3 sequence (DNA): TGTGCCAGCAGTTCAGTGGGAGGATCCTACGAGCAGTACTTC.

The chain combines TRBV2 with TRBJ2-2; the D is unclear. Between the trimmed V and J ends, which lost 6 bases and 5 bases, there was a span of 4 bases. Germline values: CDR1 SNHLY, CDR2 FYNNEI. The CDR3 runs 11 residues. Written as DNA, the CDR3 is TGTGCCAGCAGGCGGACCGGGGAGCTGTTTTTT. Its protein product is CASRRTGELFF.

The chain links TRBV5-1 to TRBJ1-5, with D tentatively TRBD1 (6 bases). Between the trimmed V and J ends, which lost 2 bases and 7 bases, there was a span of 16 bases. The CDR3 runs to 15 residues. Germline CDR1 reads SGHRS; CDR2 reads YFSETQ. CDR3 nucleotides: TGCGCCAGCAGCTTCACCGCAGGGGAAGGGCAGCCCCAGCATTTT. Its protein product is CASSFTAGEGQPQHF.

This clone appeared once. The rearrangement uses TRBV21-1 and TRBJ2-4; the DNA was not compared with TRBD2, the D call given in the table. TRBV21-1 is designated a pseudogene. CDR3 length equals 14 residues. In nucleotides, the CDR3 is TGTGCCAGCTGTCTTAGCGGGAGGGCCAACATTCAGTACTTC. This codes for CASCLSGRANIQYF.

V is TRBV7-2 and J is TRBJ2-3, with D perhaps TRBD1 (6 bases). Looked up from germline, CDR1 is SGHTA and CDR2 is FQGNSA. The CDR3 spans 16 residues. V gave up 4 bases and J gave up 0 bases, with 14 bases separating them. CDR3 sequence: CASSSGQRPSTDTQYF. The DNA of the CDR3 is TGTGCCAGCAGCTCTGGACAGAGACCTAGCACAGATACGCAGTATTTT.

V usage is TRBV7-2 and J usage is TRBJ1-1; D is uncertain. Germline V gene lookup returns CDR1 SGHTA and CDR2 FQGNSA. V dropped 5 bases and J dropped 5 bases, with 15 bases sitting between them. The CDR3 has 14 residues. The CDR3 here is CASSEQYSRTEAFF. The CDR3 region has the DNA TGTGCCAGCAGCGAACAGTACTCAAGGACTGAAGCTTTCTTT. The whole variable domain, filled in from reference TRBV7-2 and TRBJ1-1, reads GAGVSQSPSNKVTEKGKDVELRCDPISGHTALYWYRQSLGQGLEFLIYFQGNSAPDKSGLPSDRFSAERTGGSVSTLTIQRTQQEDSAVYLCASSEQYSRTEAFFGQGTRLTVV.

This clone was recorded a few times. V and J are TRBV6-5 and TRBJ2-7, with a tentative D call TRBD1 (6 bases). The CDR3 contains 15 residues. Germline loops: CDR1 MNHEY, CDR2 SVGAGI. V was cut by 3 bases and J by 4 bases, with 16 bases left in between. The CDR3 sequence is CASSYLRGGAYEQYF. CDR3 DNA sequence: TGTGCCAGCAGTTATTTGAGAGGGGGAGCGTACGAGCAGTACTTC.

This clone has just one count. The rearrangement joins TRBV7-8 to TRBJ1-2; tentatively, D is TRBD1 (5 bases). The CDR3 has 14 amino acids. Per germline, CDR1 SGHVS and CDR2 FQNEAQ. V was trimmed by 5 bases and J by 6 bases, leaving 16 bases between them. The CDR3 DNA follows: TGTGCCAGCAGCGGCCCGCGCAGGGCTCATGGCTACACCTTC. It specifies CASSGPRRAHGYTF.

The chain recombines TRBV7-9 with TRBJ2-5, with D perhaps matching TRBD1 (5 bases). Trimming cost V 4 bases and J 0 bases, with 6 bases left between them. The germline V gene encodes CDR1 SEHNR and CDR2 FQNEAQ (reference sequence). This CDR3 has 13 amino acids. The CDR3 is CASSSTDQETQYF. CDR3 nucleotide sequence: TGTGCCAGCAGCTCGACAGACCAAGAGACCCAGTACTTC.

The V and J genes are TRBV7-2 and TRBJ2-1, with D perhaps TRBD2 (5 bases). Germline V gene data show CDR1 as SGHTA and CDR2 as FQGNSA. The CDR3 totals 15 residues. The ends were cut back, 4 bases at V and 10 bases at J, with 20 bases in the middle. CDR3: CASSSTGPGIGEQFF. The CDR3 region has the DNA TGTGCCAGCAGCTCCACCGGTCCGGGAATTGGCGAGCAGTTCTTC. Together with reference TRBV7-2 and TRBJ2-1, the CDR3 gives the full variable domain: GAGVSQSPSNKVTEKGKDVELRCDPISGHTALYWYRQSLGQGLEFLIYFQGNSAPDKSGLPSDRFSAERTGGSVSTLTIQRTQQEDSAVYLCASSSTGPGIGEQFFGPGTRLTVL.

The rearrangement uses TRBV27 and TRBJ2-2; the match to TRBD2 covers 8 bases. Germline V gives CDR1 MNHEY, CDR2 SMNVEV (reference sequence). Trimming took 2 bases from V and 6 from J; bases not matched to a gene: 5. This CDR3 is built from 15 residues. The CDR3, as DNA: TGTGCCAGCAGTTTAACAAGCGGGAGCGCCGGGGAGCTGTTTTTT. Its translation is CASSLTSGSAGELFF.

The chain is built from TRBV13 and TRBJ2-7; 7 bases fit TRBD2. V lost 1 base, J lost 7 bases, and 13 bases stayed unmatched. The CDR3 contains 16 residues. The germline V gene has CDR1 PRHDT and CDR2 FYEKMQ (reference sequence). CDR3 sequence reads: CASSLVSRGRAWEQYF. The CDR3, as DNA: TGTGCCAGCAGCTTAGTCTCCCGCGGGAGAGCCTGGGAGCAGTACTTC.

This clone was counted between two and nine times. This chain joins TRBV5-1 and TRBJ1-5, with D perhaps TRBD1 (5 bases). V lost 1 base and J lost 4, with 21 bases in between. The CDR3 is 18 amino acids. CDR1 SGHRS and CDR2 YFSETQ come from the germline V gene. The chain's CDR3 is CASSLLPAGGGGNQPQHF. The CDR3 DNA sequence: TGCGCCAGCAGCTTGCTTCCAGCGGGCGGGGGGGGGAATCAGCCCCAGCATTTT.

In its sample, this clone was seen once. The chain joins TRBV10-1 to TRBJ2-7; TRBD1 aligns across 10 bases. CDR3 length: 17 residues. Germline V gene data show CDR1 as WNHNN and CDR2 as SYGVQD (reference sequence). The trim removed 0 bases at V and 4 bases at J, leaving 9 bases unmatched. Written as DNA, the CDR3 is TGCGCCAGCAGTGAGTCGGGCCCGGGACAGGGGTGGTACGAGCAGTACTTC. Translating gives CASSESGPGQGWYEQYF.

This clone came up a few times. Here the CDR3 reads CASSQDPSSGRGWETQYF. CDR3 DNA: TGTGCCAGCAGCCAAGATCCTTCTAGCGGGAGGGGCTGGGAGACCCAGTACTTC. V is TRBV4-2 and J is TRBJ2-5, with TRBD2 matching 12 bases. The CDR3 extends over 18 amino acids. The J segment lost 5 bases and the V segment lost 0 bases, leaving 10 bases of the junction unmatched. Germline V lookup: CDR1 LGHNA, CDR2 YNFKEQ.

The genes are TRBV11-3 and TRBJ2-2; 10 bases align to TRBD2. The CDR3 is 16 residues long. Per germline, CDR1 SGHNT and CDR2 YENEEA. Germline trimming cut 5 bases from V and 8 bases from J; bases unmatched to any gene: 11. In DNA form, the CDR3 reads TGTGCCAGCAGCCGAGCGGGAGGGCCGAGTCGTGGGGAGCTGTTTTTT. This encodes CASSRAGGPSRGELFF.

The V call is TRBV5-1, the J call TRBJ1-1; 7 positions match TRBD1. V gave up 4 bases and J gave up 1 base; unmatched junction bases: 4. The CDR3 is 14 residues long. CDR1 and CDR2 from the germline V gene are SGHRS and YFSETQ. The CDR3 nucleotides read TGCGCCAGCAGCATCGGGACAGAGAACACTGAAGCTTTCTTT. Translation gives CASSIGTENTEAFF.

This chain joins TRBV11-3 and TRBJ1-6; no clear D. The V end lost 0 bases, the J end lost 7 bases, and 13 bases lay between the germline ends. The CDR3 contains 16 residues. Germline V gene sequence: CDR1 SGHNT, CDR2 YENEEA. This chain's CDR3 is CASSLDPGGSNSPLHF. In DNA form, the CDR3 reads TGTGCCAGCAGCTTAGATCCAGGTGGGAGCAATTCACCCCTCCACTTT.